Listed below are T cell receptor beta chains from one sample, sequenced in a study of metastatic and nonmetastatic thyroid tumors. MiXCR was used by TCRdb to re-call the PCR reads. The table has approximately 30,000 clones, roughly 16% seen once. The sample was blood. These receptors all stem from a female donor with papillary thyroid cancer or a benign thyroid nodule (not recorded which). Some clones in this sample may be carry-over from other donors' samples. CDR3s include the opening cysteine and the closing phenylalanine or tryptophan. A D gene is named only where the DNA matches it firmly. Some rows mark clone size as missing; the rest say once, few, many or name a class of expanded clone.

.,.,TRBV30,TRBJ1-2,TGTGCCTCACTATGGGGCTTCGATGGCTACACCTTC,CASLWGFDGYTF
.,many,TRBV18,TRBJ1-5,TGTGCCAGCTCACCAGGGTCGGATCAGCCCCAGCATTTT,CASSPGSDQPQHF
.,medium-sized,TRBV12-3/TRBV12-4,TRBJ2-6,TGTGCCAGCAGTCCAATCAACTCTGGGGCCAACGTCCTGACTTTC,CASSPINSGANVLTF
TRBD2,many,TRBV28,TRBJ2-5,TGTGCCAGCAGTTTATTTTGGGGGACTAGCGGCCCACGGGGTCAGACCCAGTACTTC,CASSLFWGTSGPRGQTQYF
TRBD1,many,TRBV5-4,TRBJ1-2,TGTGCCAGCAGCTTGGCTCAGGGGGGCGTCTATGGCTACACCTTC,CASSLAQGGVYGYTF
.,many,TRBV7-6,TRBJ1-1,TGTGCCAGCAGCTTATCGGGGAGAGGGGTGAACACTGAAGCTTTCTTT,CASSLSGRGVNTEAFF
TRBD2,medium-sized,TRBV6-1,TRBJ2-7,TGTGCCAGCACCGAAGCTTCTAGCGGCAATCACGAGCAGTACTTC,CASTEASSGNHEQYF
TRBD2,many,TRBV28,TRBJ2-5,TGTGCCAGCAGTTTAAGTTATCGGGGGGAGGAGACCCAGTACTTC,CASSLSYRGEETQYF
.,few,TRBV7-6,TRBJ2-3,TGTGCCAGCAGCCCAACCGTCGGGTTTAGCACAGATACGCAGTATTTT,CASSPTVGFSTDTQYF
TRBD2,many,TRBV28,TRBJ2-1,TGTGCCAGCAGTCCAGGCGGGAGGGATTACAATGAGCAGTTCTTC,CASSPGGRDYNEQFF
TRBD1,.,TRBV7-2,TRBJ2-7,TGTGCCGTCAGCCTTGGGACAGGAGGCTACGAGCAGTACTTC,CAVSLGTGGYEQYF
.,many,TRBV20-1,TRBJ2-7,TGCAGTGCTACCCTCGGCGGGGCGGGGGAGCAGTACTTC,CSATLGGAGEQYF
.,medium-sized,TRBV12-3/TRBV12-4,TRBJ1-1,TGTGCCAGCAGTTTCGGGGGAACTGAAGCTTTCTTT,CASSFGGTEAFF
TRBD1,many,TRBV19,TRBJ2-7,TGTGCCAGTAGTATAGATCATGGTGGGACAGGGGCCACTGAGCAGTACTTC,CASSIDHGGTGATEQYF